Listed below are T cell receptor beta chains from one sample, sequenced in a study of blood T cell repertoires in COVID-19. This table comes from immunoSEQ multiplex PCR, and its TCRdb copy is limited to in-frame clones, with some not included. The sample includes about 140,000 clones, roughly 80% of them seen just once. The source material was peripheral blood. The receptors derive from a man in his 70s who had recovered from COVID-19. CDR3s include the opening cysteine and the closing phenylalanine or tryptophan. D genes are given only for firm matches. Clone size is not always given. Where it is, it says once, few, many or a class for expanded clones.

v_gene	abundance	j_gene	d_gene	CDR3nt	CDR3aa
TRBV12-5	-	TRBJ2-7	TRBD2	TGTGCTAGTGGTGGATCCGGGACTAGCGCCTACGAGCAGTACTTC	CASGGSGTSAYEQYF
TRBV2	-	TRBJ2-7	TRBD2	TGTGCCAGCAGTGGACGGGTAGCGGGGTCCTACGAGCAGTACTTC	CASSGRVAGSYEQYF
TRBV28	-	TRBJ1-5	TRBD1	TGTGCCAGCAGGTCGGGACAGCAGCCCCAGCATTTT	CASRSGQQPQHF
TRBV7-9	-	TRBJ1-2	TRBD1	TGTGCCAGCAGCCCCGGGGCCGGGACAGGACATGGCTACACCTTC	CASSPGAGTGHGYTF
TRBV29-1	-	TRBJ2-2	TRBD2	TGCAGCGCCACACAGCGGGAGGCCGGGGAGCTGTTTTTT	CSATQREAGELFF
TRBV21-1	few	TRBJ2-5	-	TGTGCCAGCAGCAAAGACGGAGGGACAGGGGGAGGAGAGACCCAGTACTTC	CASSKDGGTGGGETQYF
TRBV19	-	TRBJ1-5	TRBD1	TGTGCCAGTAAGATGGACAGGGGGTTAGGCAATCAGCCCCAGCATTTT	CASKMDRGLGNQPQHF
TRBV7-9	-	TRBJ2-1	-	TGTGCCAGCAGCTTAGGCGCCGGGACTCCAAAAGGATACAATGAGCAGTTCTTC	CASSLGAGTPKGYNEQFF
TRBV7-2	-	TRBJ2-1	TRBD2	TGTGCCAGCAGCTTGGGCGGGAGTGCGTACAATGAGCAGTTCTTC	CASSLGGSAYNEQFF
TRBV6-5	-	TRBJ2-3	TRBD2	TGTGCCAGCAGTTACGGGCGGGAGGGCAGCACAGATACGCAGTATTTT	CASSYGREGSTDTQYF
TRBV3-1/TRBV3-2	-	TRBJ1-3	-	TGTGCCAGCAGCCACCTCCGGGGCACCATATATTTT	CASSHLRGTIYF
TRBV11-2	-	TRBJ2-1	-	TGTGCCAGCAGCTTACGGACGGTCCCCCGCGGGAATGAGCAGTTCTTC	CASSLRTVPRGNEQFF
TRBV5-1	few	TRBJ2-7	-	TGCGCCAGCAGCTTGGGTCATATTCCGGGGGCCTACGAGCAGTACTTC	CASSLGHIPGAYEQYF
TRBV3-1/TRBV3-2	-	TRBJ1-1	TRBD1	TGTGCCAGCAGCCCCGACAGGGACGCTGAAGCTTTCTTT	CASSPDRDAEAFF
TRBV5-8	-	TRBJ2-1	TRBD2	TGTGCCAGCAGCCCCGGGACTAGCGGGAGGGCCGACAATGAGCAGTTCTTC	CASSPGTSGRADNEQFF
TRBV6-1	-	TRBJ2-7	-	TGTGCCAGCAGTGAAGCGCGAGGTTACGAGCAGTACTTC	CASSEARGYEQYF